This TCR beta chain originates from a study of shared clonotypes between healthy human individuals. The trim removed 4 bases at V and 7 bases at J, leaving 12 bases unmatched. Germline CDR1 is SQVTM and CDR2 is ANQGSEA. CDR3 length: 16 amino acids. Naivety among CD8 cells was defined by CD45RO negativity and positive CCR7 selection, thereby excluding terminally differentiated effector memory CD45RA+ cells. Overall study findings and caveats: For naive CD4 cells, roughly 4.6% of clonotypes were shared across a few donors.

A remark on this clone: Its antigen remains unknown.

When replicate PCRs were run on sorted subsets, they used about 200 ng DNA, around 33,000 T cell genomes. Assay: immunoSEQ multiplex PCR; the TCRdb copy retains only in-frame clones and omits some. Here the sample spans about 2.1 million clones, under 95% being singletons. This TCR derives from a man aged 18-30 years in good health. Some clones in this sample may be carry-over from other donors' samples. This chain links TRBV29-1 with TRBJ2-1, with 11 nucleotides matching TRBD1. Sample: naive CD8+ T cells from PBMCs. The chain's CDR3 is CSVGDVGDRGWNEQFF. CDR3 coding DNA: TGCAGCGTTGGAGACGTCGGGGACAGGGGGTGGAATGAGCAGTTCTTC.